This entry features one TCR beta chain sequence. Its matching antigen is unknown. Patients having uncontrolled infection, another autoimmune disease, pregnancy or lactation were not included. This entry is derived from a study of T cells in Graves' hyperthyroidism and ophthalmopathy. Researchers amplified the TCR beta CDR3 regions from RNA transcripts. First-round RT-PCR of the TCR CDR3 relied on the HTBI primer set. TCRdb itself ran the multiplex PCR reads through MiXCR, one entry per CDR3 protein. The repertoire holds approximately 640,000 distinct CDR3 sequences, 40% to 55% seen once, with less than 9% in the top ten. Findings of the study overall: Ophthalmopathy got predicted by the model a median about 6.7 months before its onset. Researchers found most expanded thyroid clonotypes above 0.001 in blood as well.

CDR1 is SGHTA, CDR2 FQGNSA, per germline. The CDR3 extends over 15 amino acids. The V and J ends lost 2 bases and 6 bases respectively, with 14 bases between them. This chain connects TRBV7-2 to TRBJ1-5, with a possible D match to TRBD1 (5 bases). This TCR came from an adult man with Graves' disease, either hyperthyroidism or ophthalmopathy (not recorded which). The sequenced sample was peripheral blood or thyroid tissue (not recorded which). The CDR3 reads CASSLMSQGTQPQHF. For the CDR3, the DNA is TGTGCCAGCAGCTTAATGTCCCAGGGTACTCAGCCCCAGCATTTT.